This TCR beta chain was documented in a study of blood T cells in healthy people across ages. This CDR3 is 14 amino acids long. Germline trimming cut 6 bases from V and 4 bases from J; bases unmatched to any gene: 5. The use of a sample-barcoded 5' primer and a J-beta primer mix characterized a second PCR of about 7 to 12 cycles. Each of the cDNA molecules was tagged by a template-switch adaptor with 12 random nucleotides. TCRdb processed the 5' RACE reads anew with MiXCR; each CDR3 protein has one entry. Of some 320,000 distinct CDR3 sequences listed, roughly 26% are singletons. The gene calls are TRBV12-3 or TRBV12-4 and TRBJ2-3; TRBD1 matches at 9 bases. The clonotype comes from an older woman in good health. Sequencing input: blood. CDR3: CASSRGQGPDTQYF. CDR3 nucleotides: TGTGCCAGCAGCCGTGGACAGGGGCCAGATACGCAGTATTTT.